The rows below give T cell receptor beta chains drawn from one sample of a study of T-cell reconstitution after alpha-beta-depleted transplantation in children. TCRdb re-called the PCR reads with MiXCR, one entry per CDR3 protein. The table has about 980,000 distinct CDR3 sequences, around 30% seen once. The sample in question was PBMCs, mostly from graft donor cells, obtained 360 days after TCRalphabeta/CD19-depleted stem cell transplant. All receptors derive from a boy in the first two years of life who had a stem cell transplant for SCID, so the T cells may come from the graft donor. Both conserved end residues are part of each CDR3. The order of the fields is V gene, clone size, J gene, D gene, CDR3 DNA, CDR3 protein. The D gene is left open where the match is weak. Rows give clone size only sometimes, using once, few, many, or a class for an expanded clone.

>TRBV12-3/TRBV12-4|many|TRBJ2-1|-
TGTGCCAGCAGCACGGACTCCTTTGGGCAGTTCTTC
CASSTDSFGQFF
>TRBV29-1|few|TRBJ2-2|-
TGCAGCGCGCCCACACCCTTGAGCGGGCGGGGGGAGCTGTTTTTT
CSAPTPLSGRGELFF
>TRBV5-1|few|TRBJ1-1|TRBD1
TGCGCCAGCAGCTTGACGGGACAGTACACTGAAGCTTTCTTT
CASSLTGQYTEAFF
>TRBV11-1|few|TRBJ1-1|TRBD1
TGTGCCAGCAGCCGAAGGGACAGTATGAACACTGAAGCTTTCTTT
CASSRRDSMNTEAFF
>TRBV10-2|few|TRBJ2-4|-
TGCGCCAGCAGTGACTCGGGTCTAGCCAAAAACATTCAGTACTTC
CASSDSGLAKNIQYF
>TRBV2|few|TRBJ2-7|TRBD1
TGTGCCAGCAAGCCGGACAGGGGTTCGTCCGAGCAGTACTTC
CASKPDRGSSEQYF
>TRBV12-3/TRBV12-4|-|TRBJ2-7|-
TGTGCCAGCAGTTTAGGGGTGCCGGCCTACGAGCAGTACTTC
CASSLGVPAYEQYF
>TRBV4-3|-|TRBJ2-1|TRBD2
TGCGCCAGCAGCCAAGGGCTGGCTGCGGGGGGGCCCAATGAGCAGTTCTTC
CASSQGLAAGGPNEQFF
>TRBV20-1|-|TRBJ2-1|-
TGCAGTGCTAATGGACGGACCTCCTACAATGAGCAGTTCTTC
CSANGRTSYNEQFF
>TRBV6-2/TRBV6-3|-|TRBJ2-3|-
TGTGCCAGCAGTTACTCGGGCTCTAGCACAGATACGCAGTATTTT
CASSYSGSSTDTQYF
>TRBV29-1|few|TRBJ2-4|-
TGCAGCGTTGAAATGACCACCGAGGCAAACATTCAGTACTTC
CSVEMTTEANIQYF
>TRBV12-3/TRBV12-4|-|TRBJ1-4|-
TGTGCCAGCAGTAAAGAGAGGGGGGCAACTAATGAAAAACTGTTTTTT
CASSKERGATNEKLFF
>TRBV7-6|few|TRBJ2-3|-
TGTGCCAGCAGCTTAACGCCCTACACAGATACGCAGTATTTT
CASSLTPYTDTQYF
>TRBV9|few|TRBJ2-3|TRBD2
TGTGCCAGCAGCGCCTGGGGCGGGGGACCTTTCCCAGATACGCAGTATTTT
CASSAWGGGPFPDTQYF
>TRBV7-3|-|TRBJ2-2|TRBD2
TGTGCCAGCAGCTCCTTTAGCGGGGCCGGGGAGCTGTTTTTT
CASSSFSGAGELFF
>TRBV5-1|few|TRBJ2-2|-
TGCGCCAGCAGCTCGGACCCGGGGGGGGAGCTGTTTTTT
CASSSDPGGELFF
>TRBV28|few|TRBJ2-5|TRBD1
TGTGCCAGCCGACAGGGGGGTCTAGAGACCCAGTACTTC
CASRQGGLETQYF
>TRBV20-1|many|TRBJ2-2|TRBD1
TGCAGCGTGCCTGGACAGGGTTCCGGGGAGCTGTTTTTT
CSVPGQGSGELFF
>TRBV5-5|-|TRBJ1-6|-
TGTGCCAGCAGCTTCCCGGACGGTTCACCCCTCCACTTT
CASSFPDGSPLHF
>TRBV6-5|many|TRBJ2-3|TRBD2
TGTGCCAGCAGTTATCTAGCGGAGACCACAGATACGCAGTATTTT
CASSYLAETTDTQYF
>TRBV10-3|-|TRBJ1-5|-
TGTGCCATCAGTGAGTCAGAAAGGGGGAATCAGCCCCAGCATTTT
CAISESERGNQPQHF
>TRBV11-2|-|TRBJ2-3|TRBD2
TGTGCCAGCAGCTTAGAGGGGACTAGCGGGGGGGCCACAGATACGCAGTATTTT
CASSLEGTSGGATDTQYF
>TRBV7-9|-|TRBJ2-7|-
TGTGCCAGCAGTCCTGTAACGGCCTACGAGCAGTACTTC
CASSPVTAYEQYF
>TRBV7-3|-|TRBJ2-3|TRBD1
TGTGCCAGCAGCTTGACAGGGAGCGCAGATACGCAGTATTTT
CASSLTGSADTQYF
>TRBV7-6|few|TRBJ2-5|-
TGTGCCAGCAGCTCACCGAAGACAGGAGAGACCCAGTACTTC
CASSSPKTGETQYF
>TRBV10-3|few|TRBJ2-3|TRBD2
TGTGCCATCAGTGACCCCCAGCTAGCGGGGGGCACAGATACGCAGTATTTT
CAISDPQLAGGTDTQYF
>TRBV12-3/TRBV12-4|few|TRBJ2-6|TRBD1
TGTGCCAGCAGTTTCACGACAGGGGCTGGGGCCAACGTCCTGACTTTC
CASSFTTGAGANVLTF
>TRBV7-3|few|TRBJ2-3|-
TGTGCCAGCAGCGGCAGGGAGATTGCTTTGACAGATACGCAGTATTTT
CASSGREIALTDTQYF
>TRBV12-3/TRBV12-4|-|TRBJ1-4|TRBD1
TGTGCCAGCAGTTTTAAACTCACCCGGGACAGACTTGAAAAACTGTTTTTT
CASSFKLTRDRLEKLFF
>TRBV20-1|few|TRBJ1-5|TRBD1
TGCAGTGCTAGGGGGGGGACAGGGGGCGCGTTGGGCAATCAGCCCCAGCATTTT
CSARGGTGGALGNQPQHF
>TRBV12-3/TRBV12-4|few|TRBJ2-7|-
TGTGCCAGCAGTCCACAGGACTACGAGCAGTACTTC
CASSPQDYEQYF
>TRBV20-1|-|TRBJ1-6|TRBD1
TGCAGTGCTTCTACGGGACAGGGGGCTTCACCCCTCCACTTT
CSASTGQGASPLHF
>TRBV20-1|-|TRBJ2-3|-
TGCAGTGCTTCGCCTAACCCGGGATTGGGCACAGATACGCAGTATTTT
CSASPNPGLGTDTQYF
>TRBV12-3/TRBV12-4|few|TRBJ2-7|TRBD2
TGTGCCAGCAGTTTCACCGGGACTAGGGCCTACGAGCAGTACTTC
CASSFTGTRAYEQYF
>TRBV12-3/TRBV12-4|-|TRBJ2-2|-
TGTGCCAGCAGTCCACAACCAACGTCCGGGGAGCTGTTTTTT
CASSPQPTSGELFF
>TRBV21-1|few|TRBJ2-7|-
TGTGCCAGCAGCAATTCCCCCTGGGACGAGCAGTACTTC
CASSNSPWDEQYF
>TRBV5-1|few|TRBJ2-1|-
TGCGCCAGCAGGGCCTTGTCCGAATACAATGAGCAGTTCTTC
CASRALSEYNEQFF
>TRBV6-5|-|TRBJ2-5|TRBD2
TGTGCCAGCAGTTACAGGGACTATCCCCAAGAGACCCAGTACTTC
CASSYRDYPQETQYF
>TRBV2|few|TRBJ2-1|-
TGTGCCAGCATCCTCATGGGTGAGGGCTACAATGAGCAGTTCTTC
CASILMGEGYNEQFF
>TRBV20-1|few|TRBJ2-4|-
TGCAGTGCTAGAGATCAGGGTCAGGGGCCCAAAAACATTCAGTACTTC
CSARDQGQGPKNIQYF
>TRBV27|few|TRBJ1-1|-
TGTGCCAGCAGCCCGGAGGGGACGAACACTGAAGCTTTCTTT
CASSPEGTNTEAFF
>TRBV11-2|few|TRBJ2-5|-
TGTGCCAGCCGCCGGGGGGCTCCGACCCAGTACTTC
CASRRGAPTQYF
>TRBV3-1|-|TRBJ2-4|TRBD1
TGTGCCAGCAGCCGCCGGGACAGGGGGATGGGGATAGCCAAAAACATTCAGTACTTC
CASSRRDRGMGIAKNIQYF
>TRBV20-1|few|TRBJ2-1|-
TGCAGTGCTAGAGATCCAAGGGCGTCTGCTAAAAAGAACTCCTACAATGAGCAGTTCTTC
CSARDPRASAKKNSYNEQFF
>TRBV10-3|-|TRBJ1-5|-
TGTGCCATCACTCCTGGGGCCGGGAGCAATCAGCCCCAGCATTTT
CAITPGAGSNQPQHF
>TRBV12-5|-|TRBJ2-7|-
TGTGCTAGTGGTTTTGAGACCTACGAGCAGTACTTC
CASGFETYEQYF
>TRBV15|-|TRBJ2-3|-
TGTGCCACCAGCAGAGATCAGGAGGGGAGCACAGATACGCAGTATTTT
CATSRDQEGSTDTQYF
>TRBV5-1|few|TRBJ1-1|-
TGCGCCAGCAGCGTCGACAGCAACACTGAAGCTTTCTTT
CASSVDSNTEAFF
>TRBV7-9|few|TRBJ2-2|-
TGTGCCAGCACCACATTTGGGGCCGGGGAGCTGTTTTTT
CASTTFGAGELFF
>TRBV27|-|TRBJ2-5|-
TGTGCCAGCAGCCTGATGGGGGCCCAAGAGACCCAGTACTTC
CASSLMGAQETQYF
>TRBV15|-|TRBJ2-1|-
TGTGCCACCAGCAGAGAAGGGCTAAATGAGCAGTTCTTC
CATSREGLNEQFF
>TRBV28|-|TRBJ2-1|TRBD2
TGTGCCAGCATCAGGGAAGTAGCGGGGTCCGATGAGCAGTTCTTC
CASIREVAGSDEQFF
>TRBV5-6|-|TRBJ2-5|-
TGTGCCAGCAGCTTGGAAGGATACCGTAGGGTGTGGGGGGAAGAGACCCAGTACTTC
CASSLEGYRRVWGEETQYF
>TRBV20-1|-|TRBJ2-7|-
TGCAGTGCCGAAGGGGGGCACTCCTACGAGCAGTACTTC
CSAEGGHSYEQYF
>TRBV12-3/TRBV12-4|-|TRBJ1-5|-
TGTGCCAGCAGCATATCCGGGACGAGGGGTCAGCCCCAGCATTTT
CASSISGTRGQPQHF